A single sample is the source of the 8 T cell receptor beta chains below, sequenced in a study of cytomegalovirus exposure and HLA in healthy donors. The PCR employed 60 Vbeta primers together with 13 Jbeta primers. Assay: immunoSEQ multiplex PCR; the TCRdb copy retains only in-frame clones and omits some. The sample comprises around 160,000 clones, around three quarters of which are singletons, and roughly 6.3% rests with the top ten. Sequencing input: PBMCs. These receptors were taken from a woman between 40 and 50 years old in good health and CMV-seropositive.

This clone was detected once. J is TRBJ2-7 and V is TRBV7-6; TRBD2 agrees at 8 bases. The CDR3 sequence is 13 residues long. Germline assignment: CDR1 SGHVS and CDR2 FNYEAQ. The ends lost 3 bases at V and 6 bases at J; junction bases unmatched: 4. The chain's CDR3 is CASSFGGALEQYF. DNA of the CDR3: TGTGCCAGCAGCTTCGGGGGGGCCCTCGAGCAGTACTTC.

This chain connects TRBV10-3 to TRBJ2-2; TRBD2 matches at 7 bases. Germline V gives CDR1 ENHRY, CDR2 SYGVKD. Trimming cost V 6 bases and J 7 bases; bases outside gene matches: 8. The CDR3 length is 14 residues. For the CDR3, the DNA is TGTGCCATCAGCTCTAGACTAGCCGGCGGGGAGCTGTTTTTT. It codes for CAISSRLAGGELFF.

The V call is TRBV11-2, the J call TRBJ2-7, with 7 positions matching TRBD2. V was clipped by 4 bases and J by 0 bases; unmatched bases: 9. CDR1 and CDR2 (germline): SGHAT, FQNNGV. The CDR3 consists of 16 residues. The CDR3, as DNA: TGTGCCAGCAGCTCAACGAGCGGGGTCAGCTCCTACGAGCAGTACTTC. It is translated as CASSSTSGVSSYEQYF.

The chain uses TRBV5-1 and TRBJ2-7; 8 nucleotides line up with TRBD2. The germline V gene encodes CDR1 SGHRS and CDR2 YFSETQ. The V segment lost 4 bases and the J segment 4 bases; nucleotides outside the gene matches: 13. The CDR3 spans 16 residues. CDR3 region: CASSVAWGTRSYEQYF. The CDR3 coding sequence is TGCGCCAGCAGCGTAGCTTGGGGGACTAGATCGTACGAGCAGTACTTC.

The J gene is TRBJ2-5, the V gene TRBV5-6; D might be TRBD2 (5 bases). Looked up from germline, CDR1 is SGHDT and CDR2 is YYEEEE. The CDR3 length is 13 residues. V gave up 2 bases and J gave up 1 base, with 6 bases separating them. The CDR3 region is CASSFAGQETQYF. The DNA of the CDR3 is TGTGCCAGCAGCTTTGCGGGCCAAGAGACCCAGTACTTC.

The genes are TRBV6-1 and TRBJ1-1, with D perhaps matching TRBD1 (6 bases). Germline V lookup: CDR1 MNHNS, CDR2 SASEGT. This CDR3 is built from 14 residues. Trimming left V 6 bases short and J 4 bases short, with 15 bases between. DNA of the CDR3: TGTGCCAGCAGGCCAGGGGATCGGGCCACTGAAGCTTTCTTT. Protein product: CASRPGDRATEAFF.

The chain links TRBV28 to TRBJ1-2, with 7 bases aligning to TRBD1. V was pared by 8 bases and J by 2 bases, with 8 bases of the junction left unmatched. This CDR3 has 14 residues. Looked up from germline, CDR1 is MDHEN and CDR2 is SYDVKM. For the CDR3, the DNA is TGTGCCAGCGGGGACAGCGATACGAACTATGGCTACACCTTC. It is translated as CASGDSDTNYGYTF.

The chain is built from TRBV6-1 and TRBJ2-5, with D possibly matching TRBD1 (5 bases). TRBJ2-7 matches the DNA end more closely, so the J call is doubtful. This CDR3 is built from 12 residues. Germline CDR1 reads MNHNS; CDR2 reads SASEGT. The CDR3 spells CASSRDSYEQYF. In DNA form, the CDR3 reads TGTGCCAGCAGCCGAGACAGTTACGAGCAGTACTTC.